Listed below are T cell receptor beta chains from one sample, sequenced in a study of cytomegalovirus exposure and HLA in healthy donors. Some clones are missing from TCRdb's copy, which holds only in-frame ones; the method was immunoSEQ multiplex PCR. The sample records 150,000 to 200,000 clones, 70% to 90% being singletons. Sequenced input: PBMCs. The receptor set was obtained from a man younger than 35 in good health and CMV-seropositive. CDR3s include the opening cysteine and the closing phenylalanine or tryptophan. The order of the fields is D gene, J gene, CDR3 length, V gene, CDR3 protein. D genes are given only for firm matches.

TRBD1,TRBJ1-1,14,TRBV7-3,CASTNRGELTEAFF
NA,TRBJ1-1,14,TRBV5-6,CASSLVLNVAEAFF
TRBD1,TRBJ2-7,19,TRBV11-2,CASSGPGAREPGQYYEQYF
NA,TRBJ2-1,15,TRBV4-1,CASSPIFWTDNEQFF
NA,TRBJ1-2,13,TRBV27,CASSLWGGDGYTF
TRBD1,TRBJ1-1,13,TRBV6-1,CASETGMNTEAFF
TRBD1,TRBJ1-6,16,TRBV10-2,CASSEGDRGRSSPLHF
NA,TRBJ1-1,13,TRBV2,CASRYPGSGGAFF
NA,TRBJ1-2,16,TRBV27,CASTPYKSNGRAGYTF
TRBD1,TRBJ1-2,13,TRBV2,CASNRGTGYGYTF
NA,TRBJ2-1,16,TRBV7-2,CASSLNTGHHYNEQFF
TRBD1,TRBJ2-5,14,TRBV5-1,CASSLQGPQETQYF
NA,TRBJ2-3,16,TRBV13,CASSYLTEPSTDTQYF
NA,TRBJ1-2,14,TRBV5-1,CASSWGEPDYGYTF
NA,TRBJ2-7,14,TRBV6-1,CASSELSRGYEQYF
NA,TRBJ1-1,15,TRBV5-1,CASSLDVVVRTEAFF
NA,TRBJ2-5,13,TRBV13,CASSGGIQETQYF
NA,TRBJ1-5,13,TRBV6-4,CASSLQENQPQHF
TRBD2,TRBJ2-1,15,TRBV6-4,CASSETAGSYNEQFF
NA,TRBJ1-1,14,TRBV5-1,CASNTDSLNTEAFF
TRBD2,NA,14,TRBV7-2,CASSKTSGVYEQYF
TRBD2,TRBJ2-1,15,TRBV27,CASSFRLAGGTEQFF
TRBD2,TRBJ2-1,15,TRBV29-1,CSVEGLAGVRNEQFF
NA,TRBJ2-3,14,TRBV4-2,CASSSGLPTDTQYF
TRBD1,TRBJ1-6,14,TRBV7-9,CASRTGGTNSPLHF
TRBD1,TRBJ2-2,14,TRBV7-3,CASSSRQGTGELFF
NA,TRBJ1-1,16,TRBV4-1,CASSQASGSMNTEAFF
TRBD1,TRBJ2-7,15,TRBV6-1,CASRKVGTGTYEQYF
TRBD2,TRBJ2-5,16,TRBV5-6,CASSALGAGGRETQYF
TRBD2,TRBJ2-2,15,TRBV7-3,CASSLIAGLPGELFF
NA,TRBJ2-2,12,TRBV7-9,CASSFPLGELFF
NA,TRBJ1-1,13,TRBV5-4,CASRVLEYTEAFF
TRBD1,TRBJ2-2,17,TRBV12-5,CASGLVGTGGRTGELFF
NA,TRBJ2-2,13,TRBV30,CAWSVSFTGELFF
NA,NA,14,TRBV30,CAWSEGSYSYEQYF
TRBD2,TRBJ2-3,18,TRBV10-3,CAISETEISGGDTDTQYF
NA,TRBJ2-7,13,TRBV15,CATSYQRGGEQYF
NA,TRBJ2-5,13,TRBV15,CATSSPWPETQYF
NA,TRBJ2-5,14,TRBV6-6,CASSYGGEGETQYF
TRBD2,TRBJ2-2,17,TRBV29-1,CSGWTSGGPTNTGELFF
NA,TRBJ2-7,15,TRBV12-5,CASGLTRTGIYEQYF